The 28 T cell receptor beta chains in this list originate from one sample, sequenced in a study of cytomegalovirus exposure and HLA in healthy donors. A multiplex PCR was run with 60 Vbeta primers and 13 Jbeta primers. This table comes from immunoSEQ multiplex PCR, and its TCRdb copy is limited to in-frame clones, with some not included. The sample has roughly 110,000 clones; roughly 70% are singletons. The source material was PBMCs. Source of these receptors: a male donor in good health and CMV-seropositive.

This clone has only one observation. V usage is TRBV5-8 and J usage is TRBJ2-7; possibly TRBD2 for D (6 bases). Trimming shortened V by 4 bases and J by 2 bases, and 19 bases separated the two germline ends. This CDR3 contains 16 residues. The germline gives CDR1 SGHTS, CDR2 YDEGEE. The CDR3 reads CASSRNRDGGTYEQYF. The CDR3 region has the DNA TGTGCCAGCAGCAGGAACCGGGACGGGGGAACCTACGAGCAGTACTTC.

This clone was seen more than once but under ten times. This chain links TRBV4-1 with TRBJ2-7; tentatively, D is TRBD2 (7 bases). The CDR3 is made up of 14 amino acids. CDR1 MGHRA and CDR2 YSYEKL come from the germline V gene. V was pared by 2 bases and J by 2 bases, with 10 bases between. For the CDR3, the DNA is TGCGCCAGCAGCCAAAGGGGGGGTCCCTACGAGCAGTACTTC. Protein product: CASSQRGGPYEQYF.

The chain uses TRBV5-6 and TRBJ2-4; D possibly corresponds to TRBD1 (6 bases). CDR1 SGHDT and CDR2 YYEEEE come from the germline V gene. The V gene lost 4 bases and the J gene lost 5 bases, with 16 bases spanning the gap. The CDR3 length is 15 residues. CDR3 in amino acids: CASSLGPSGENIQYF. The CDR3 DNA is TGTGCCAGCAGCCTGGGTCCCTCAGGGGAAAACATTCAGTACTTC.

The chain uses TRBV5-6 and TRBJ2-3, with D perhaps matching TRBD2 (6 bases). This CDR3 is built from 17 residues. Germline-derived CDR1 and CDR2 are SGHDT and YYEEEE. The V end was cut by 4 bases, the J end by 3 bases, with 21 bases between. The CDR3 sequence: CASSGRKSPVGTDTQYF. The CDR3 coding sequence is TGTGCCAGCAGCGGGAGGAAGTCCCCGGTTGGAACAGATACGCAGTATTTT.

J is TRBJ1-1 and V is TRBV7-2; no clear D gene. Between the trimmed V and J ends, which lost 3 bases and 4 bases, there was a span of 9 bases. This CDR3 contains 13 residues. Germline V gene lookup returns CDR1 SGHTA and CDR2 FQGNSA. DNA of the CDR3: TGTGCCAGCAGCTTGCTCCCCGGCACTGAAGCTTTCTTT. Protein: CASSLLPGTEAFF.

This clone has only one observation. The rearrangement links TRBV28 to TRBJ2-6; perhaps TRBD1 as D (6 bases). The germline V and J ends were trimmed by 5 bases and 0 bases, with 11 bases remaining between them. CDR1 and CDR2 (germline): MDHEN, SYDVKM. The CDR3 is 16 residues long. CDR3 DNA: TGTGCCAGCAGTCAGGGACAACCCTCTGGGGCCAACGTCCTGACTTTC. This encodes CASSQGQPSGANVLTF. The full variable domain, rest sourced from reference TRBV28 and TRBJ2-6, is DVKVTQSSRYLVKRTGEKVFLECVQDMDHENMFWYRQDPGLGLRLIYFSYDVKMKEKGDIPEGYSVSREKKERFSLILESASTNQTSMYLCASSQGQPSGANVLTFGAGSRLTVL.

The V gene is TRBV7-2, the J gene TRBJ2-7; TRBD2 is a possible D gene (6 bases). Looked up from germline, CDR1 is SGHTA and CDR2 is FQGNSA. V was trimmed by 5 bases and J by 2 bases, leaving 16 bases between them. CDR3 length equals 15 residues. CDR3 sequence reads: CASSPERDLTYEQYF. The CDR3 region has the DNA TGTGCCAGCAGCCCCGAGAGGGACTTAACCTACGAGCAGTACTTC.

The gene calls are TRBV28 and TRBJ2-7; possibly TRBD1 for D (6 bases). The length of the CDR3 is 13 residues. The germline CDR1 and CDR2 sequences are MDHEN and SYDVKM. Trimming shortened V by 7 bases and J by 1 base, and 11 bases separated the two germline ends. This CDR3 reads CASTLDRSYEQYF. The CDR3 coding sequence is TGTGCCAGCACCCTTGACAGGTCCTACGAGCAGTACTTC.

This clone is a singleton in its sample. The CDR3 spells CASLGRTHTEAFF. The CDR3 region has the DNA TGTGCCAGTCTAGGGAGGACGCACACTGAAGCTTTCTTT. This chain links TRBV28 with TRBJ1-1; no clear D. Germline-derived CDR1 and CDR2 are MDHEN and SYDVKM. The CDR3 length is 13 residues. V dropped 9 bases and J dropped 3 bases, with 14 bases sitting between them.

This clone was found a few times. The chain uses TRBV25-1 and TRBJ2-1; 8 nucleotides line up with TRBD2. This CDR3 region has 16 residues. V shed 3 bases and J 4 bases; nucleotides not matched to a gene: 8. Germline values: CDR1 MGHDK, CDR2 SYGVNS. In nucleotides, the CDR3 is TGTGCCAGCAGTGAGACCGGACTAGCCCTTTACAATGAGCAGTTCTTC. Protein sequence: CASSETGLALYNEQFF.

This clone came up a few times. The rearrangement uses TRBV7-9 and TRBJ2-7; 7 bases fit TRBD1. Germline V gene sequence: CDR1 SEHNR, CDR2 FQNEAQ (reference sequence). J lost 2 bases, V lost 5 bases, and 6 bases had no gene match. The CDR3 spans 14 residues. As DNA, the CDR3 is TGTGCCAGCAGCCTGGACAGGTCCCCCTACGAGCAGTACTTC. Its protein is CASSLDRSPYEQYF.

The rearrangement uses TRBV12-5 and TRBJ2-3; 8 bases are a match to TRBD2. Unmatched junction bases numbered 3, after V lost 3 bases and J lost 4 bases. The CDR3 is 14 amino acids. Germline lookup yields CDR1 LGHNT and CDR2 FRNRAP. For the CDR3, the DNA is TGTGCTAGTGGTTTCGGGGGGGGGCCAGATACGCAGTATTTT. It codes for CASGFGGGPDTQYF.

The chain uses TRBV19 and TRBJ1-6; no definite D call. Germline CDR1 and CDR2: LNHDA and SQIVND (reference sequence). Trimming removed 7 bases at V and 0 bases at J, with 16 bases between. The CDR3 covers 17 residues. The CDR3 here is CASINSAELSYNSPLHF. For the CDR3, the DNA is TGTGCCAGTATAAACTCGGCGGAGCTCTCCTATAATTCACCCCTCCACTTT.

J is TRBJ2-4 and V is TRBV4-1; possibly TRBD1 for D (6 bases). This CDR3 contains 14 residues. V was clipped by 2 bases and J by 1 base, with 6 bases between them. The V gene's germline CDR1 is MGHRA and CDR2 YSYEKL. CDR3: CASSQQGAKNIQYF. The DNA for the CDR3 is TGCGCCAGCAGCCAACAGGGGGCCAAAAACATTCAGTACTTC.

The CDR3, as DNA: TGCGCCAGCAGCCCCGCGCCGGGGTACTCTGGAAACACCATATATTTT. It yields the protein CASSPAPGYSGNTIYF. V usage is TRBV4-3 and J usage is TRBJ1-3; D ambiguous. Germline V gene sequence: CDR1 LGHNA, CDR2 YSLEER. CDR3 length: 16 residues. Trimming shortened V by 4 bases and J by 0 bases, and 13 bases separated the two germline ends.

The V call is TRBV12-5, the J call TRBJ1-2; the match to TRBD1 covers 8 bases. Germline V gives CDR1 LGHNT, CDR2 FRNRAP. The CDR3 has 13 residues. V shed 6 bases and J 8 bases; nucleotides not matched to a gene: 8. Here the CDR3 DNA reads TGTGCTAGTGGCCGTGGACAGGGAGCGGGCTACACCTTC. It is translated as CASGRGQGAGYTF. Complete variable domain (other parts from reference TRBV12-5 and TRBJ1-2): DARVTQTPRHKVTEMGQEVTMRCQPILGHNTVFWYRQTMMQGLELLAYFRNRAPLDDSGMPKDRFSAEMPDATLATLKIQPSEPRDSAVYFCASGRGQGAGYTFGSGTRLTVV.

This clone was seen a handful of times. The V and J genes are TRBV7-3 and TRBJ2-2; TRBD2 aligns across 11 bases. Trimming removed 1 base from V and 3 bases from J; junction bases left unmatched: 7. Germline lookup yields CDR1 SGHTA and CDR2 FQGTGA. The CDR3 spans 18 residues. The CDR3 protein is CASSLKGSGRVHTGELFF. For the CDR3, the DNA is TGTGCCAGCAGCTTAAAGGGTAGCGGGAGGGTACACACCGGGGAGCTGTTTTTT.

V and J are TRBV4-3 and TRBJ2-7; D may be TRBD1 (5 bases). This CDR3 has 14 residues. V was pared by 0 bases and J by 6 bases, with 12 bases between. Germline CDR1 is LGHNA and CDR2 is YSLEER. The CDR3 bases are TGCGCCAGCAGCCAAGAGGTGACAGTGGTCGAGCAGTACTTC. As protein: CASSQEVTVVEQYF.

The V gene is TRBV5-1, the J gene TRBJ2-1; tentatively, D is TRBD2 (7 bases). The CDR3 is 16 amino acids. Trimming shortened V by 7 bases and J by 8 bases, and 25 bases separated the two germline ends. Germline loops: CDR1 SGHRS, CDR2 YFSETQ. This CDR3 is CASGGASGQLGDEQFF. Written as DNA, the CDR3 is TGCGCCAGCGGGGGGGCGTCGGGACAATTAGGGGATGAGCAGTTCTTC.

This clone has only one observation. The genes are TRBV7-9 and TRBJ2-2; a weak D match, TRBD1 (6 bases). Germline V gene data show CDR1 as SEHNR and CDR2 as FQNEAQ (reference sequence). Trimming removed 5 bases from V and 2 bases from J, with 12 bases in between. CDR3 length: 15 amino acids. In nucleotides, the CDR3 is TGTGCCAGCAGCGGATGGACAGCCAACACCGGGGAGCTGTTTTTT. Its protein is CASSGWTANTGELFF.

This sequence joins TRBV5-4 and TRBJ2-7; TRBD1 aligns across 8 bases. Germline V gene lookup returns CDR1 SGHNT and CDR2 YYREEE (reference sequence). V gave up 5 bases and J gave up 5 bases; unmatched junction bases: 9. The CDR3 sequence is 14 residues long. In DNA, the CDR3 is TGTGCCAGCAGTAGGGACAGGCAAAGGGACGAGCAGTACTTC. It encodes CASSRDRQRDEQYF.

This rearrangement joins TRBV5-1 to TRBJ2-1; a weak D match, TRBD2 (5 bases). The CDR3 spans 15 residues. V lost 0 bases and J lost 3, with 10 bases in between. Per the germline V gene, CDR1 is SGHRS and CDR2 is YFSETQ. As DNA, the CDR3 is TGCGCCAGCAGCTTGGTTTCGGGGAACTACAATGAGCAGTTCTTC. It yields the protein CASSLVSGNYNEQFF.

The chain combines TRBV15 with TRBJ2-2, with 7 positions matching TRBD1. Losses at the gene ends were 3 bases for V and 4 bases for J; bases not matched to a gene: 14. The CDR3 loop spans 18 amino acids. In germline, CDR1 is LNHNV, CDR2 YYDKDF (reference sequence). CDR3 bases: TGTGCCACCAGCAGGGGGATAACAGGGGCCCTAAGCACCGGGGAGCTGTTTTTT. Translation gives CATSRGITGALSTGELFF.

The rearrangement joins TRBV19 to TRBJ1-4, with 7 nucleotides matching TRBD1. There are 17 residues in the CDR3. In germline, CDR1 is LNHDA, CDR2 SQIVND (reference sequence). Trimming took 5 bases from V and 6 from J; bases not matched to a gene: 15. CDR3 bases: TGTGCCAGTAGTTCTAGGATACGGGGACAGAGAGATGAAAAACTGTTTTTT. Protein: CASSSRIRGQRDEKLFF.

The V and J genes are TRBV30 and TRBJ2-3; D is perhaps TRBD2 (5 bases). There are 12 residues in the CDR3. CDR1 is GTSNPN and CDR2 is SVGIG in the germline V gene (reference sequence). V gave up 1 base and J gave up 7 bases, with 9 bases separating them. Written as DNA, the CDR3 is TGTGCCTGGAGTGAGGACTCACATACGCAGTATTTT. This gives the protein CAWSEDSHTQYF.

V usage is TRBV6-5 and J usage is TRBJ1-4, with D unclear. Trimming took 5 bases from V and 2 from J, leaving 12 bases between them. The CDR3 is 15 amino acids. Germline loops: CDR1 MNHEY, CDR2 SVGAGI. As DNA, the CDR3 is TGTGCCAGCAGTCCGAGGGCATCGACTAATGAAAAACTGTTTTTT. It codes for CASSPRASTNEKLFF.

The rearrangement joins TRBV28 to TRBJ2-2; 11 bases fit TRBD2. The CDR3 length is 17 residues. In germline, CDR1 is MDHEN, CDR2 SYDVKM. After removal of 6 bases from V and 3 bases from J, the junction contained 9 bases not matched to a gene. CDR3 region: CASRTLSGGEYTGELFF. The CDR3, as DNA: TGTGCCAGCAGGACCCTTAGCGGGGGGGAGTACACCGGGGAGCTGTTTTTT.

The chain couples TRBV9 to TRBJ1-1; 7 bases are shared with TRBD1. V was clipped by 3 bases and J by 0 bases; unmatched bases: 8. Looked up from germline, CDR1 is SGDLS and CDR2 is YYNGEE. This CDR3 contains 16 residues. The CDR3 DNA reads TGTGCCAGCAGCGCAGCCCTACAGGGGTTGAACACTGAAGCTTTCTTT. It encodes CASSAALQGLNTEAFF.